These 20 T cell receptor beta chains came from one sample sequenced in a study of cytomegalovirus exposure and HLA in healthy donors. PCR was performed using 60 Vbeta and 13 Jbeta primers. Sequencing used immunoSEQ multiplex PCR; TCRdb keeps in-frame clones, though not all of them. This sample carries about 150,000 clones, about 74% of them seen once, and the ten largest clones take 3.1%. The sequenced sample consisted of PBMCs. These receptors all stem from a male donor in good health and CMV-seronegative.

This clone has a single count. CDR3 sequence reads: CASSFGLYNEQFF. CDR3 sequence (DNA): TGTGCCAGCAGTTTTGGGCTTTACAATGAGCAGTTCTTC. The chain recombines TRBV27 with TRBJ2-1, with D unclear. V was pared by 3 bases and J by 4 bases, with 7 bases between. This CDR3 has 13 residues. Germline V lookup: CDR1 MNHEY, CDR2 SMNVEV (reference sequence).

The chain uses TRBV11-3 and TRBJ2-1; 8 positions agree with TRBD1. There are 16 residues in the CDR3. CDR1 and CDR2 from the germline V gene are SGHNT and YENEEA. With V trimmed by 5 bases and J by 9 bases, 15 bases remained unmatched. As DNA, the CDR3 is TGTGCCAGCAGCCGACAGGGGAACGCCGTCGGGGCTGAGCAGTTCTTC. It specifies CASSRQGNAVGAEQFF.

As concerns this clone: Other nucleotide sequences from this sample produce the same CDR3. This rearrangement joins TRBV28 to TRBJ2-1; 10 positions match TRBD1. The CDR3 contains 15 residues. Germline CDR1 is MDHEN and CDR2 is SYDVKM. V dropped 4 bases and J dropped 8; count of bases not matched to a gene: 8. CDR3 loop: CASSYWDRGMDEQFF. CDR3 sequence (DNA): TGTGCCAGCAGTTACTGGGACAGGGGAATGGATGAGCAGTTCTTC.

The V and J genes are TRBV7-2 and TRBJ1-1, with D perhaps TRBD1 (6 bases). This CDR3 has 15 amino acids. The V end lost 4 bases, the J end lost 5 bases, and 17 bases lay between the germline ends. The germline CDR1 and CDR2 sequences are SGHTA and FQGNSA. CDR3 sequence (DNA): TGTGCCAGCAGCTCGCGGACAGCACTGGGGACTGAAGCTTTCTTT. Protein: CASSSRTALGTEAFF.

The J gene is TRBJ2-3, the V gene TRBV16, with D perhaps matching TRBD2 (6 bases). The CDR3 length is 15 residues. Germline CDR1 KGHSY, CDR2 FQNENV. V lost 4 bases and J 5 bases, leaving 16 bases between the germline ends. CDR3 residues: CASSPNSSGEDTQYF. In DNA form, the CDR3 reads TGTGCCAGCAGCCCGAATTCTTCGGGGGAAGATACGCAGTATTTT.

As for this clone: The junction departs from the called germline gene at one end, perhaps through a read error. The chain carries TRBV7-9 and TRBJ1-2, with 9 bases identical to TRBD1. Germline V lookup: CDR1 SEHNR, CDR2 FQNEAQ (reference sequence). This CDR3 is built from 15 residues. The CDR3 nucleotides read TGTTCCAGCAGCTTCGGGACAGGGATCCCCTATGGCTACACCTTC. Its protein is CSSSFGTGIPYGYTF.

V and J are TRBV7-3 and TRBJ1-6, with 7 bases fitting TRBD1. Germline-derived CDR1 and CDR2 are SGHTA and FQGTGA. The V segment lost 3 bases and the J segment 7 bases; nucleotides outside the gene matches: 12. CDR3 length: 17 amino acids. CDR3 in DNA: TGTGCCAGCAGCTTCCTTCCCCCGGGACAGACGAATTCACCCCTCCACTTT. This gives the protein CASSFLPPGQTNSPLHF.

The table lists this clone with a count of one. The DNA for the CDR3 is TGTGCCAGCAGTTTAAGTGGGGGCGGTGGCTACACCTTC. Its protein is CASSLSGGGGYTF. The chain combines TRBV27 with TRBJ1-2, with D possibly being TRBD1 (6 bases). Germline V lookup: CDR1 MNHEY, CDR2 SMNVEV (reference sequence). V was trimmed by 2 bases and J by 7 bases, leaving 11 bases between them. The CDR3 consists of 13 residues.

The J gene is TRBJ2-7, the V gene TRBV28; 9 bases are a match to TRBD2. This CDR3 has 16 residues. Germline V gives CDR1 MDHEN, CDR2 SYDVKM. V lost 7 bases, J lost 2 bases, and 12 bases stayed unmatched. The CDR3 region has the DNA TGTGCCAGCATCGAAAAGGGGGCGGGAGGGACCTACGAGCAGTACTTC. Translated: CASIEKGAGGTYEQYF.

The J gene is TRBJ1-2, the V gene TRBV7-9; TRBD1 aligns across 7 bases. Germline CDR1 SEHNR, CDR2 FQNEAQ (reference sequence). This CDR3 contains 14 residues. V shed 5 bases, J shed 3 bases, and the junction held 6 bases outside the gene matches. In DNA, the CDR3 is TGTGCCAGCAGCGCAAGGGGGCTAGACTATGGCTACACCTTC. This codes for CASSARGLDYGYTF.

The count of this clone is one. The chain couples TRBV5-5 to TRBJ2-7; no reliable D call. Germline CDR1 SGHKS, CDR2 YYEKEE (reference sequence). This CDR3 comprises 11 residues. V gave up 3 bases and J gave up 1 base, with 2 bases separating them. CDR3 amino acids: CASSSSYEQYF. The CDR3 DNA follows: TGTGCCAGCAGCTCTTCCTACGAGCAGTACTTC. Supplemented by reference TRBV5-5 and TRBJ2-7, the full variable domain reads DAGVTQSPTHLIKTRGQQVTLRCSPISGHKSVSWYQQVLGQGPQFIFQYYEKEERGRGNFPDRFSARQFPNYSSELNVNALLLGDSALYLCASSSSYEQYFGPGTRLTVT.

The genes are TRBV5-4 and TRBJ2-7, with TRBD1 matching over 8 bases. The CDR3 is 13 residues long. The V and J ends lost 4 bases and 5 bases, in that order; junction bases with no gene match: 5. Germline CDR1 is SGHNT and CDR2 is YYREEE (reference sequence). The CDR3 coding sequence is TGTGCCAGCAGCCGACAGGGGATCCACGAGCAGTACTTC. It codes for CASSRQGIHEQYF.

The CDR3 DNA sequence: TGTGCCAGCAGCTTCACGGACAGTCAGCCCCAGCATTTT. This sequence encodes CASSFTDSQPQHF. This rearrangement joins TRBV11-2 to TRBJ1-5; maybe TRBD1 (6 bases). The germline CDR1 and CDR2 sequences are SGHAT and FQNNGV. The length of the CDR3 is 13 residues. The V and J ends lost 3 bases and 6 bases respectively, with 9 bases between them. Combining the CDR3 with reference TRBV11-2 and TRBJ1-5 gives the whole variable domain EAGVAQSPRYKIIEKRQSVAFWCNPISGHATLYWYQQILGQGPKLLIQFQNNGVVDDSQLPKDRFSAERLKGVDSTLKIQPAKLEDSAVYLCASSFTDSQPQHFGDGTRLSIL.

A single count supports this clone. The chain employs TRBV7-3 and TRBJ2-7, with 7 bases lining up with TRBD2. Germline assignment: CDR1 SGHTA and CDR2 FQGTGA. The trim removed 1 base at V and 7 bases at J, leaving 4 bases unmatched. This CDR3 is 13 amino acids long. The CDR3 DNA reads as TGTGCCAGCAGCTTAATTACGGGGGGAGAGCAGTACTTC. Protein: CASSLITGGEQYF. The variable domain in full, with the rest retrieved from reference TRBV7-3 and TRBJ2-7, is GAGVSQTPSNKVTEKGKYVELRCDPISGHTALYWYRQSLGQGPEFLIYFQGTGAADDSGLPNDRFFAVRPEGSVSTLKIQRTERGDSAVYLCASSLITGGEQYFGPGTRLTVT.

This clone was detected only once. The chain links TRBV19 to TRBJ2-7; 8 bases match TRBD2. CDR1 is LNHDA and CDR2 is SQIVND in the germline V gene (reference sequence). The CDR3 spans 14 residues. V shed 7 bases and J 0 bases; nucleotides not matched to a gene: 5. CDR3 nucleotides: TGTGCCAGTACGGAGCGGGGGAGCTCCTACGAGCAGTACTTC. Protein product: CASTERGSSYEQYF.

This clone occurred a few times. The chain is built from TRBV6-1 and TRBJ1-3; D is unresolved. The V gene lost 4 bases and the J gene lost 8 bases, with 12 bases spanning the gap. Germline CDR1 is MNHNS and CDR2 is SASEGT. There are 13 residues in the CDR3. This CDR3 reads CASSVQAQDTIYF. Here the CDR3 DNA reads TGTGCCAGCAGTGTTCAGGCTCAGGACACCATATATTTT.

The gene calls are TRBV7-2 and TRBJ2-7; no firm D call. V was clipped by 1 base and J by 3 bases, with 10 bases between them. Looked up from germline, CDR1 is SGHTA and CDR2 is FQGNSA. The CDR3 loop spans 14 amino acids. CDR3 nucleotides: TGTGCCAGCAGCTTAGGACTCCCCAGCTACGAGCAGTACTTC. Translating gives CASSLGLPSYEQYF.

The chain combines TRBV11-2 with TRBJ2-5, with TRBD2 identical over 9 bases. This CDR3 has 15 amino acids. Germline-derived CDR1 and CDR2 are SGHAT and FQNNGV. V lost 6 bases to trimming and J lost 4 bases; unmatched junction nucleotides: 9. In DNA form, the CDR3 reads TGTGCCAGCAGTCATAGCGGGAGTTCTACAGAGACCCAGTACTTC. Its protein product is CASSHSGSSTETQYF. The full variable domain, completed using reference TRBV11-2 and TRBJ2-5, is EAGVAQSPRYKIIEKRQSVAFWCNPISGHATLYWYQQILGQGPKLLIQFQNNGVVDDSQLPKDRFSAERLKGVDSTLKIQPAKLEDSAVYLCASSHSGSSTETQYFGPGTRLLVL.

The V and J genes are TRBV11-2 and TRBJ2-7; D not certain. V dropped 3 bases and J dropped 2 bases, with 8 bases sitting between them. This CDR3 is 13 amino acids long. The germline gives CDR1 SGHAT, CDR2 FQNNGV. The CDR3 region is CASSFGSTYEQYF. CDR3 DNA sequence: TGTGCCAGCAGCTTCGGGTCGACCTACGAGCAGTACTTC.

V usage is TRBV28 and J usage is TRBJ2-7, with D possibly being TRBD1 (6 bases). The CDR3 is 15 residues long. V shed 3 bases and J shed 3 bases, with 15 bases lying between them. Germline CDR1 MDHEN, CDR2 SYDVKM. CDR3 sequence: CASSFSAVGGYEQYF. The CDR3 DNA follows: TGTGCCAGCAGTTTCTCCGCAGTAGGGGGCTACGAGCAGTACTTC.